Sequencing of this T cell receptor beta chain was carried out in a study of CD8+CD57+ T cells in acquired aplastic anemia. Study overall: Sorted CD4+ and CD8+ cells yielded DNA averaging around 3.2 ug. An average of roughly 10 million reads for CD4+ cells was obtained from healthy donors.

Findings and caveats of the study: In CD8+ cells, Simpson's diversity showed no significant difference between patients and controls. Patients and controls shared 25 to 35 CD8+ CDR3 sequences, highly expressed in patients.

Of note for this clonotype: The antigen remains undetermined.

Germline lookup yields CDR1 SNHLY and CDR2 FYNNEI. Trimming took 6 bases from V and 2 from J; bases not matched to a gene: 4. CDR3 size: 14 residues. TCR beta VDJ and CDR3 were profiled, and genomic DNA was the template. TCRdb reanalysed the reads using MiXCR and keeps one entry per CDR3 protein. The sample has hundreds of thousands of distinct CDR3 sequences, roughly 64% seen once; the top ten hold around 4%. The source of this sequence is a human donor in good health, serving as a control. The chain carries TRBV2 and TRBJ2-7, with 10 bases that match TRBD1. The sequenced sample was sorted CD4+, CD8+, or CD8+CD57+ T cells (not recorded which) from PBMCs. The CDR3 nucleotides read TGTGCCAGCAGGCAGGGACAGGGGACCTACGAGCAGTACTTC. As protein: CASRQGQGTYEQYF.